The 19 T cell receptor beta chains reported below all come from one sample, sequenced in a study of sequential checkpoint blockade in melanoma. Profiled with immunoSEQ multiplex PCR; TCRdb holds only in-frame clones, not every one. The sample has around 13,000 clones, approximately 78% seen once; the top ten hold 30% to 35%. The treatment denotes: randomized to nivolumab then ipilimumab (arm A) or the reverse (arm B). The sequenced sample was CD8+ T cells sorted from blood (inferred from file names), obtained from a patient given nivolumab and ipilimumab in sequence. The receptors derive from a human donor with melanoma.

The chain joins TRBV2 to TRBJ2-7; possibly TRBD1 for D (6 bases). This CDR3 contains 10 residues. Germline V CDR1 and CDR2: SNHLY, FYNNEI. V lost 10 bases to trimming and J lost 6 bases, with 10 bases between them. The CDR3 sequence is CATRGLEQYF. The CDR3 region has the DNA TGTGCCACCAGGGGCCTCGAGCAGTACTTC.

The genes are TRBV5-5 and TRBJ1-1; D gene ambiguous. CDR3 length equals 13 residues. Trimming took off 0 bases at V and 1 base at J, with 4 bases between the two ends. Germline loops: CDR1 SGHKS, CDR2 YYEKEE (reference sequence). CDR3 DNA sequence: TGTGCCAGCAGCTTGGCTACGAACACTGAAGCTTTCTTT. Amino acid sequence: CASSLATNTEAFF.

The genes are TRBV10-2 and TRBJ2-4; the match to TRBD1 covers 8 bases. CDR1 WSHSY and CDR2 SAAADI come from the germline V gene. With V trimmed by 2 bases and J by 3 bases, 9 bases remained unmatched. The CDR3 is made up of 17 amino acids. For the CDR3, the DNA is TGCGCCAGCAGTGAGCCCGACGCGGACAGGGACAAAAACATTCAGTACTTC. This gives the protein CASSEPDADRDKNIQYF.

This clone was counted only a few times. The chain joins TRBV21-1 to TRBJ1-3; the D segment call TRBD1 is taken from the table without a DNA check. TRBV21-1 is assigned pseudogene status. CDR3 length equals 16 residues. The CDR3 bases are TGTGCCAGCAGCAAAGACAGGCCTTGCTCTGGAAACACCATATATTTT. As protein: CASSKDRPCSGNTIYF.

The V and J genes are TRBV7-9 and TRBJ1-1; D remains unclear. CDR3 length: 14 residues. CDR1 and CDR2 from the germline V gene are SEHNR and FQNEAQ (reference sequence). V lost 6 bases to trimming and J lost 4 bases, with 15 bases between them. The CDR3 here is CASSGGWGGTEAFF. CDR3 nucleotides: TGTGCCAGCAGTGGAGGGTGGGGTGGCACTGAAGCTTTCTTT. The full variable domain, completed using reference TRBV7-9 and TRBJ1-1, is DTGVSQNPRHKITKRGQNVTFRCDPISEHNRLYWYRQTLGQGPEFLTYFQNEAQLEKSRLLSDRFSAERPKGSFSTLEIQRTEQGDSAMYLCASSGGWGGTEAFFGQGTRLTVV.

J is TRBJ2-5 and V is TRBV15, with TRBD1 matching over 7 bases. The CDR3 contains 17 residues. Germline V gene data show CDR1 as LNHNV and CDR2 as YYDKDF (reference sequence). The V gene end was trimmed by 0 bases and the J gene end by 5 bases; junction bases not matched to a gene: 12. As DNA, the CDR3 is TGTGCCACCAGCAGAGATCCTCTCGACAGGGCTTTTGAGACCCAGTACTTC. This translates into CATSRDPLDRAFETQYF.

J is TRBJ2-7 and V is TRBV27; 9 nucleotides line up with TRBD1. This CDR3 is 12 amino acids long. Germline loops: CDR1 MNHEY, CDR2 SMNVEV (reference sequence). V was clipped by 6 bases and J by 6 bases; unmatched bases: 3. CDR3 region: CASRTGGTEQYF. The CDR3 coding sequence is TGTGCCAGCAGGACAGGGGGGACCGAGCAGTACTTC.

This clone was counted only a few times. The chain joins TRBV7-9 to TRBJ2-3, with TRBD2 matching 14 bases. Germline CDR1 is SEHNR and CDR2 is FQNEAQ (reference sequence). The CDR3 loop spans 16 amino acids. With 5 bases clipped from V and 4 bases from J, the junction kept 5 bases outside the gene matches. CDR3 DNA: TGTGCCAGCAGCCAGGGGACTAGCGGGGGCGCAGATACGCAGTATTTT. Residues: CASSQGTSGGADTQYF.

This clone was seen a few times. The gene calls are TRBV29-1 and TRBJ1-2; possible D gene TRBD1, 5 bases. Trimming shortened V by 7 bases and J by 3 bases, and 15 bases separated the two germline ends. CDR3 length: 13 amino acids. Germline V gives CDR1 SQVTM, CDR2 ANQGSEA. The CDR3 is CSARDGGDYGYTF. CDR3 DNA sequence: TGCAGCGCCCGGGACGGGGGGGACTATGGCTACACCTTC.

The chain uses TRBV5-1 and TRBJ2-3, with 11 bases that match TRBD1. CDR1 and CDR2 (germline): SGHRS, YFSETQ. This CDR3 has 14 residues. After removal of 8 bases from V and 4 bases from J, the junction contained 6 bases not matched to a gene. The CDR3 is CASHRDRGADTQYF. The CDR3 DNA is TGCGCCAGTCACCGGGACAGGGGGGCAGATACGCAGTATTTT.

This chain's CDR3 is CASSPWRQQNTEAFF. The CDR3 DNA reads as TGCGCCAGCAGCCCGTGGAGACAGCAGAACACTGAAGCTTTCTTT. The gene calls are TRBV4-1 and TRBJ1-1; possible D gene TRBD1, 5 bases. V gave up 4 bases and J gave up 1 base, with 13 bases separating them. The CDR3 is 15 amino acids. Germline values: CDR1 MGHRA, CDR2 YSYEKL.

J is TRBJ2-5 and V is TRBV18; 9 positions match TRBD1. The J call may be mistaken, given a closer DNA end match to TRBJ2-7. This CDR3 region has 15 residues. Germline lookup yields CDR1 KGHSH and CDR2 LQKENI. DNA of the CDR3: TGTGCCAGCTCATTACCGGGACAGGGTTCCTACGAGCAGTACTTC. This gives the protein CASSLPGQGSYEQYF.

The rearrangement links TRBV10-3 to TRBJ2-7, with 8 bases that match TRBD2. The CDR3 loop spans 13 amino acids. Trimming removed 9 bases from V and 5 bases from J; junction bases left unmatched: 9. Germline V gene lookup returns CDR1 ENHRY and CDR2 SYGVKD. The CDR3 loop is CAIPSGRGDEQYF. The DNA of the CDR3 is TGTGCCATTCCGAGCGGGAGAGGGGACGAGCAGTACTTC.

The chain joins TRBV25-1 to TRBJ1-1; 9 bases line up with TRBD1. The V and J ends lost 1 base and 10 bases, in that order; junction bases with no gene match: 7. CDR3 length: 14 amino acids. Germline CDR1 and CDR2: MGHDK and SYGVNS. The CDR3 sequence: CASSELVGQGRAFF. The DNA for the CDR3 is TGTGCCAGCAGTGAATTAGTGGGACAGGGAAGAGCTTTCTTT.

Details on this clone: At one boundary the junction diverges from the germline segment, which might be a read error. Different DNA sequences within this sample yield the same CDR3. The rearrangement joins TRBV9 to TRBJ2-1; 14 bases map to TRBD2. Germline V CDR1 and CDR2: SGDLS, YYNGEE. The CDR3 runs to 16 residues. The chain's CDR3 is CASSARLAGGHNEQFF. CDR3 DNA: TGCGCCAGCAGCGCTAGACTAGCGGGGGGGCACAATGAGCAGTTCTTC.

The rearrangement uses TRBV6-5 and TRBJ2-5; 9 nucleotides agree with TRBD2. Trimming at V came to 0 bases and at J to 4 bases, leaving 6 bases not matched to a gene. The CDR3 extends over 16 amino acids. Germline V gene sequence: CDR1 MNHEY, CDR2 SVGAGI. CDR3 in DNA: TGTGCCAGCAGTTACTCTCCGGGACTAGCTCGAGAGACCCAGTACTTC. It codes for CASSYSPGLARETQYF.

The chain uses TRBV6-5 and TRBJ1-2; the D is unclear. Germline CDR1 reads MNHEY; CDR2 reads SVGAGI. The CDR3 consists of 14 residues. V was clipped by 7 bases and J by 5 bases, with 17 bases between them. The CDR3 coding sequence is TGTGCCAGCACCAACCCGACTGCCCTATATGGCTACACCTTC. Amino acids: CASTNPTALYGYTF.

The sample holds a few counts of this clone. The chain has TRBV7-9 and TRBJ2-5; 7 bases line up with TRBD2. The CDR3 is 12 amino acids. The V gene's germline CDR1 is SEHNR and CDR2 FQNEAQ (reference sequence). The V gene end was trimmed by 4 bases and the J gene end by 7 bases; junction bases not matched to a gene: 3. The CDR3 region is CASSWGGVTQYF. In nucleotides, the CDR3 is TGTGCCAGCAGCTGGGGGGGAGTGACCCAGTACTTC.

V is TRBV5-1 and J is TRBJ2-2; D is ambiguous. The germline gives CDR1 SGHRS, CDR2 YFSETQ. There are 17 residues in the CDR3. V was trimmed by 0 bases and J by 1 base, leaving 13 bases between them. The CDR3, as DNA: TGCGCCAGCAGCTTGGCGACTTCGCTTTTGAACACCGGGGAGCTGTTTTTT. Translating it yields CASSLATSLLNTGELFF. Together with reference TRBV5-1 and TRBJ2-2, the CDR3 gives the full variable domain: KAGVTQTPRYLIKTRGQQVTLSCSPISGHRSVSWYQQTPGQGLQFLFEYFSETQRNKGNFPGRFSGRQFSNSRSEMNVSTLELGDSALYLCASSLATSLLNTGELFFGEGSRLTVL.